A single sample is the source of the 6 T cell receptor beta chains below, sequenced in a study of blood T cell repertoires in COVID-19. Method: immunoSEQ multiplex PCR; TCRdb's copy keeps in-frame clones and lacks some. The sample records 200,000 to 300,000 clones, around four fifths being singletons. Material for sequencing was peripheral blood. The source of these receptors is a man aged 60 to 69 with acute or convalescent COVID-19.

The chain carries TRBV6-5 and TRBJ1-1; a possible D gene is TRBD1 (5 bases). Germline loops: CDR1 MNHEY, CDR2 SVGAGI. The CDR3 covers 15 residues. V was clipped by 0 bases and J by 5 bases, with 13 bases between them. DNA for the CDR3: TGTGCCAGCAGTTACTCCCGGGGCGGAGGGACTGAAGCTTTCTTT. It specifies CASSYSRGGGTEAFF.

V and J are TRBV4-1 and TRBJ2-1; TRBD2 aligns across 11 bases. CDR1 and CDR2 from the germline V gene are MGHRA and YSYEKL. The CDR3 runs to 20 residues. V lost 1 base and J lost 8; bases outside the gene matches: 19. The DNA for the CDR3 is TGCGCCAGCAGCCAAGCTCGCTTTTCTAGCGGGAGGCTGCGGCTGCATGAGCAGTTCTTC. It yields the protein CASSQARFSSGRLRLHEQFF.

J is TRBJ2-3 and V is TRBV27; D uncertain. Trimming stripped 5 bases from V and 1 base from J, with 19 bases between. The length of the CDR3 is 17 residues. Per the germline V gene, CDR1 is MNHEY and CDR2 is SMNVEV (reference sequence). The CDR3 sequence is CASSTWRPERGTDTQYF. The CDR3 DNA reads TGTGCCAGCAGTACTTGGCGGCCAGAACGGGGCACAGATACGCAGTATTTT.

This sequence joins TRBV6-5 and TRBJ1-1; no firm D call. CDR1 and CDR2 (germline): MNHEY, SVGAGI. Trimming took off 0 bases at V and 7 bases at J, with 9 bases between the two ends. The CDR3 spans 13 residues. The CDR3 here is CASSYSSVREAFF. The CDR3 coding sequence is TGTGCCAGCAGTTACTCGAGCGTCCGTGAAGCTTTCTTT.

The V call is TRBV12-3 or TRBV12-4, the J call TRBJ1-5; no definite D call. This CDR3 has 13 amino acids. Trimming removed 2 bases at V and 9 bases at J, with 11 bases between. CDR3 loop: CASSLIVTGPQHF. In DNA form, the CDR3 reads TGTGCCAGCAGTTTAATCGTCACTGGGCCCCAGCATTTT.

This clone has just one count. The chain carries TRBV7-2 and TRBJ2-7, with TRBD2 identical over 12 bases. The CDR3 length is 15 residues. The germline V gene encodes CDR1 SGHTA and CDR2 FQGNSA. Unmatched junction bases numbered 5, after V lost 4 bases and J lost 4 bases. CDR3 sequence: CASSSGLAGLYEQYF. CDR3 sequence (DNA): TGTGCCAGCAGCTCCGGACTAGCGGGATTGTACGAGCAGTACTTC. Drawing the rest from reference TRBV7-2 and TRBJ2-7, the complete variable domain is GAGVSQSPSNKVTEKGKDVELRCDPISGHTALYWYRQSLGQGLEFLIYFQGNSAPDKSGLPSDRFSAERTGGSVSTLTIQRTQQEDSAVYLCASSSGLAGLYEQYFGPGTRLTVT.